This TCR beta chain emerged from a study of human T cells and chemical hapten exposure (dated by TCRdb to the early 2020s). In the study overall: For sensitization, 2% DPC in acetone was applied to a roughly 2 cm by roughly 2 cm area of upper inner arm skin. Weekly therapeutic DPC doses were additionally applied to the scalp of patients throughout the roughly 25-week study period. Patch testing was performed on the upper back with Finn chambers containing 0.01% DPC, and the patch tests were scored after 6 days according to International Contact Dermatitis Research Group standards. Alopecia areata with under or over 50% scalp involvement, alopecia totalis and alopecia universalis were represented in the patient cohort, which was mostly female. Libraries were pooled for sequencing, and per-sample TCR yields varied mainly because of small differences in library volumes within the pool. This study followed changes in the peripheral blood TCR repertoire in vivo during primary and secondary sensitization of alopecia patients to the hapten diphenylcyclopropenone (DPC). Blood samples were taken from patients before sensitization (week 0) and then at 2, 6 and about 24 weeks after DPC sensitization. Under 30 alopecia patients gave blood for TCR sequencing at one to four time points (pre-sensitization, 2, 6 and 24 weeks).

The sample holds many counts of this clonotype. What antigen it recognizes has not been identified. No base quality values were provided; no much bigger clone lies one nucleotide off. In the paper's terms, the time point label means: patch test 2, 6 weeks after DPC sensitization. The label giving this sample's treatment or condition can be read as: therapeutic diphenylcyclopropenone sensitization with weekly scalp DPC. At each patch-test visit, blood was drawn before the patch test was applied. Patients were eligible if aged 18 to 70, diagnosed with alopecia and judged suitable for DPC therapy, and pregnant patients were excluded. Total RNA was isolated from unfractionated whole blood collected in Tempus Blood RNA tubes. Overall study outcomes, separate from this receptor: Patch test score was positively correlated with the number of PT1 expanded TCRs, with significance at thresholds 8, 16 and 32 but not at 4. After repeated subsampling, the strength of the expansion versus patch-test correlation and the threshold at which it became significant changed. Because every patient had alopecia, a presumed autoimmune disease, the patients' immune response might differ from that of healthy individuals. Compared with pre-sensitization or healthy control sets, expanded TCRs formed significantly more large CDR3 similarity clusters, which is consistent with antigen-driven responses. DPC sensitization did not change the number of TCRs with a frequency above 1 in 1000, and there was no evidence of changes in global repertoire structure.

Libraries came from RACE. TCRdb records NextSeq 500 as the sequencer. During library preparation, unique molecular identifiers were attached to individual cDNA molecules so that TCRs could be counted quantitatively and reproducibly. For every blood RNA sample, sequencing covered both the TCR alpha and TCR beta chains. As for the authors' bioinformatics: Samples had a median of roughly 99,000 TCRs, with a range from roughly 23,224 to 750,000. The Decombinator software suite was used to annotate V, J and CDR3 in the TCR reads. For the PS versus PT1 abundance plots, all samples were subsampled to the same number of TCRs (28,000). TCRs were defined as expanded if absent before sensitization and observed at least eight times at the 2-week time point. TCRdb's own reprocessing of the public reads used fastp at Q25 and MiXCR and kept productive beta chains. Rows with a matching CDR3 protein are joined into one entry that keeps the most common DNA and genes. These V and J calls are TCRdb output, not the study's own analysis. This sample lists around 82,000 distinct CDR3 sequences; 6.5% to 8.5% were detected once. The ten largest clones take up under 1.5% of the sample.

CDR1 DFQATT and CDR2 SNEGSKA are derived from the germline V gene (reference sequence). V is reduced by 7 bases and J by 2 bases, leaving a spacing of 11 bases between them. The CDR3 contains 12 residues, cysteine and phenylalanine counted. The retained sequence is limited to the CDR3, 36 bases, with the frame set at the first base. The input for sequencing was whole blood, taken in connection with sensitization to the hapten diphenylcyclopropenone (DPC). The chain joins TRBV20-1 to TRBJ1-1, with the D gene too uncertain to name. This clonotype originated in a woman aged 30 to 39 with alopecia areata. Some clones in this sample may be carry-over from other donors' samples. The nucleotide sequence reads as follows: TGCAGTGGACTTACAGACAACACTGAAGCTTTCTTT. This is translated as CSGLTDNTEAFF.